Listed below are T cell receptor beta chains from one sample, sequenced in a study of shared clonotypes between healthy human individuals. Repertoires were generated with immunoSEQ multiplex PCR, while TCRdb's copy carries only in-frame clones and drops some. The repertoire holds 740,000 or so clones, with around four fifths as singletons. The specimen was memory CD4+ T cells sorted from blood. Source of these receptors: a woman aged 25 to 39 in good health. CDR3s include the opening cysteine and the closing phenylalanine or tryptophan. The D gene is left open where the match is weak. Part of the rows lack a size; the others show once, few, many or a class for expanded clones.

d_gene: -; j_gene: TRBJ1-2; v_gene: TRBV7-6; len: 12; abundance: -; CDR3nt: TGTGCCAGCAGCTTAGTAAGGCAAGGCTACACCTTC; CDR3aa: CASSLVRQGYTF
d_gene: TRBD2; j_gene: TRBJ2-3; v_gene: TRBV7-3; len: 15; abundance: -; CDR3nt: TGTGCCAGCAGCTTAAAGACTAGCAGCACAGATACGCAGTATTTT; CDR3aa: CASSLKTSSTDTQYF
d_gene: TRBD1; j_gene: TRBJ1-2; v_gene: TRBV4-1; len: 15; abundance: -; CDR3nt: TGCGCCAGCAGCCAAGATAGACAGGGTACCTATGGCTACACCTTC; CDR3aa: CASSQDRQGTYGYTF
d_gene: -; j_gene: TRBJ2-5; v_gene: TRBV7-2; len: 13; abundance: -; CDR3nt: TGTGCCAGCAGCTTAAGGAGAGTTGAGACCCAGTACTTC; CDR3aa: CASSLRRVETQYF
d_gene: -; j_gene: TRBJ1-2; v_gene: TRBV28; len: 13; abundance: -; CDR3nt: TGTGCCAGCAGTTTAAACCCAGCGTGGGGCTACACCTTC; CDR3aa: CASSLNPAWGYTF
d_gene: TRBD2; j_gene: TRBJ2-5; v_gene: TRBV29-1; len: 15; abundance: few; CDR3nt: TGCAGCGTTGACCTCGGGACTAGCGGGAGAGGTGAGCAGTACTTC; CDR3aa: CSVDLGTSGRGEQYF
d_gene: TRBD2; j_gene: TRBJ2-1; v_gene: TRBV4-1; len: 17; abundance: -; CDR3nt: TGCGCCAGCAGCCACCGACTAGCGGGTTTCACCTACAATGAGCAGTTCTTC; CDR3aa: CASSHRLAGFTYNEQFF
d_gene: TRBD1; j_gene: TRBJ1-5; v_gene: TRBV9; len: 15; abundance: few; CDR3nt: TGTGCCAGCAGCGCCTCTGGACAGGGGGCGAAGCCCCAGCATTTT; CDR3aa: CASSASGQGAKPQHF
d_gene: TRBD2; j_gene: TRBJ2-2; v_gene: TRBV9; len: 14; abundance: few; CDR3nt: TGTGCCAGCAGCGTAACAGCGGGAGTCGGGGAGCTGTTTTTT; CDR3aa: CASSVTAGVGELFF
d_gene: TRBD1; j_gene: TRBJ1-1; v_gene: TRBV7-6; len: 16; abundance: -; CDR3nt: TGTGCCAGCAGCTGGGTACAGGGGACCTTGAACACTGAAGCTTTCTTT; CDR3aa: CASSWVQGTLNTEAFF
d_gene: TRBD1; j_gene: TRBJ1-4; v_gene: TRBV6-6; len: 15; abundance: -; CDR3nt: TGTGCCAGCAGTTACTTCGGGACAGACAATGAAAAACTGTTTTTT; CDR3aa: CASSYFGTDNEKLFF
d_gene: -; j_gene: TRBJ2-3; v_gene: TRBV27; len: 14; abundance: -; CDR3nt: TGTGCCAGCAGTCCCGGTGATTACACAGATACGCAGTATTTT; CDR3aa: CASSPGDYTDTQYF
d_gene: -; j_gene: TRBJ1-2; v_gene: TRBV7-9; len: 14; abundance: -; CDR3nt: TGTGCCAGCAGCCTCTCGCAGACGAACTATGGCTACACCTTC; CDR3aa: CASSLSQTNYGYTF
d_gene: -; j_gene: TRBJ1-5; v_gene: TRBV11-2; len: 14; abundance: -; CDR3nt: TGTGCCAGCAGCATAGACACTTACAATCAGCCCCAGCATTTT; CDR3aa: CASSIDTYNQPQHF
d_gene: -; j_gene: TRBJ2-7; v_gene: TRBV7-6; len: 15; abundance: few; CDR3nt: TGTGCCAGCACCAACGGGCCGGGGCAATCCTACGAGCAGTACTTC; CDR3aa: CASTNGPGQSYEQYF
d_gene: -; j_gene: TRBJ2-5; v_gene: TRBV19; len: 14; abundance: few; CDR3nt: TGTGCCAGTAGCTCGGCGAGGGGTGGGGAGACCCAGTACTTC; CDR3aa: CASSSARGGETQYF
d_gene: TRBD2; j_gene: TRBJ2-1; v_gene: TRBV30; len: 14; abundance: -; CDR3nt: TGTGCCTGTCAGCTAGCGGGTGCCTACAATGAGCAGTTCTTC; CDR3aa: CACQLAGAYNEQFF